This is a list of T cell receptor beta chains from one sample in a study of tumor-infiltrating lymphocytes in primary liver carcinoma. TCRdb reprocessed the multiplex PCR reads via MiXCR and lists one record per CDR3 protein. The sample yields around 22,000 distinct CDR3 sequences, more than 70% seen once. Sequenced sample: liver tumor tissue from sampling region 2. These receptors came from a woman in her twenties or thirties with primary liver carcinoma and hepatitis B virus infection. CDR3s include the opening cysteine and the closing phenylalanine or tryptophan. The D gene is left open where the match is weak. Only some rows state a clone size, as once, few, many or a class for expanded clones.

TRBJ2-7 | TRBV11-3 | few | - | TGTGTCAGCGGCTTGGACCGGGACCTCTCCTACGAGCAGTACTTC | CVSGLDRDLSYEQYF
TRBJ2-5 | TRBV11-2 | - | - | TGTGCCAATGGCTTAGGGTTAGAGACCCAGTACTTC | CANGLGLETQYF
TRBJ2-1 | TRBV12-3/TRBV12-4 | - | TRBD2 | TGTGTCAGCAGGACCGGGACTACTGGGGGATTTGTGCAGTTCTTC | CVSRTGTTGGFVQFF
TRBJ2-2 | TRBV5-6 | - | - | TGTGCCAGCAACTTGGCACCTAGAGTCAGCTGGGAGCTGTTTTTT | CASNLAPRVSWELFF
TRBJ2-6 | TRBV6-5 | - | - | TGTGCCAGCAGTTACTCCCCGAGAGCTAGGGCCATCGTCCTGACTTTC | CASSYSPRARAIVLTF
TRBJ1-1 | TRBV11-2 | - | - | TGTGTCAGAAGCTTAAAAAGAGGGAGGTTAAATGAAGCCTTCTTT | CVRSLKRGRLNEAFF
TRBJ2-5 | TRBV12-3/TRBV12-4 | - | - | TGTGCCGTCAGCACCTACTCCGGCAGCGAAGGGACCCAGTACTTC | CAVSTYSGSEGTQYF
TRBJ2-1 | TRBV10-3 | once | - | TGTGCCATCCTTCGGGCAGCATACAATGAGCAGTTCTTC | CAILRAAYNEQFF
TRBJ1-6 | TRBV7-9 | - | - | TGTGCCAGCACCAAATCGAAGAATTCACCCCTCTACTTT | CASTKSKNSPLYF
TRBJ2-6 | TRBV6-6 | - | TRBD1 | TGTGCCTGCAGCTACTCGGGGACAGGGGTCCCTGGGGCCAACGTCCTTACTTTC | CACSYSGTGVPGANVLTF
TRBJ2-3 | TRBV12-3/TRBV12-4 | few | TRBD2 | TGTGCTAACACACTTGGGGGTGCTAGCGGGGATACGCAGTATTTT | CANTLGGASGDTQYF
TRBJ2-7 | TRBV11-3 | - | - | TGTGTCAGCAGCTTAGGCCGGGACCTCTCCTACGATCAGTACTTC | CVSSLGRDLSYDQYF
TRBJ2-2 | TRBV4-3 | - | - | TGCGCCTGCAGCCAAGTTCCAGCAGGAGGGCCGAGGGCCGGGGGGCTGTTTTTT | CACSQVPAGGPRAGGLFF
TRBJ1-1 | TRBV9 | many | - | TGTGCCAGCAGCGTAGGGGACGAGGTTGAAGCTTTCTTT | CASSVGDEVEAFF
TRBJ2-1 | TRBV5-1 | medium-sized | - | TGCGCCAGCAGCTTATCGGGTGAGCAGTTCTTC | CASSLSGEQFF
TRBJ1-5 | TRBV6-2/TRBV6-3 | - | - | TGTGTCAGTAGTTACCGGGACAATCAGCCCCAACATTTT | CVSSYRDNQPQHF
TRBJ2-5 | TRBV14 | - | TRBD2 | TGTGCCTGCAGCCCGCGGGGACTAGCGGGACCACAATACTTC | CACSPRGLAGPQYF
TRBJ2-1 | TRBV12-5 | few | - | TGTGCTAGTGGGACCAGGGCTACCCTCATGGATGAGCAGTTCTTC | CASGTRATLMDEQFF
TRBJ2-2 | TRBV6-5 | - | TRBD1 | TGTGCCAGCAGTCCGCGGACAGGGTTCATCGGGGAGATCTTTTTT | CASSPRTGFIGEIFF
TRBJ2-1 | TRBV6-5 | - | TRBD2 | TGTGCCAACAGTTACTCGGGGGGAGATGAGCAGTTCTTC | CANSYSGGDEQFF
TRBJ2-1 | TRBV11-3 | once | - | TGTGCTAGCAACTTCGGGGCCCGCTTCTACAATGAGCAGTTCTTC | CASNFGARFYNEQFF
TRBJ2-5 | TRBV5-4 | - | TRBD2 | TGTGCCAGCAACTTGGGGACTAGCGGACAAGAGACCCACTATTTC | CASNLGTSGQETHYF
TRBJ2-3 | TRBV6-6 | - | - | TGTGCCAGCAGTTACTCGAGTCAGCGTGCAGATACGCAGTATTTT | CASSYSSQRADTQYF
TRBJ1-1 | TRBV4-2 | - | - | TGTACCAGCAGCCCCGTCGAGGAGAGAGAGAACACTGAAGCTTTCTTT | CTSSPVEERENTEAFF
TRBJ2-7 | TRBV11-2 | - | - | TGTGCCAGCAGCTTAGGCTCAAACTACAGGCAATACTTC | CASSLGSNYRQYF
TRBJ2-6 | TRBV11-2 | many | TRBD2 | TGTGCCAGCAGCCCCGTCCGGGGGGCTGGGGCCAACGTCCTGACTTTC | CASSPVRGAGANVLTF
TRBJ1-1 | TRBV6-5 | - | - | TGTGCTAGCAGTTACGGGGGCCGCGGAAGAGGAATTGAAGCTTTCTTT | CASSYGGRGRGIEAFF
TRBJ2-2 | TRBV6-5 | - | - | TGTGCCAACAGTTCGAGTCAGGGATACACTGGGAAGCTGTTTTTT | CANSSSQGYTGKLFF
TRBJ2-1 | TRBV10-3 | medium-sized | - | TGTGCCATCAGTGAGTCTGTTCACTACAATGAGCAGTTCTTC | CAISESVHYNEQFF
TRBJ2-3 | TRBV7-8 | few | - | TGTGCCAGTAGCTCACTACTATCAGATACCCAGTATTTT | CASSSLLSDTQYF
TRBJ2-2 | TRBV6-5 | - | - | TGTCCCAGTAGTCCGCGGACAGTGTTCACCGGGGAGCTGTTTTTT | CPSSPRTVFTGELFF
TRBJ2-1 | TRBV29-1 | - | - | TGCAGTGGCACTGCCGGGAGCGTACTCGATGAGCAGTTCTTC | CSGTAGSVLDEQFF
TRBJ1-2 | TRBV11-2 | - | - | TGTGCCAGCAGCCCACGACGCGGGGACTGGAGCTATGGTCGCACCTTC | CASSPRRGDWSYGRTF
TRBJ2-7 | TRBV7-2 | - | - | TGTGCCAGCAGCTTAGTAGCATCCTACGAGCAGTACTTC | CASSLVASYEQYF
TRBJ2-2 | TRBV7-9 | - | - | TGTGGCAGCAGCCTAGTGTTATGGACCGGGGAGCTGTTTTTT | CGSSLVLWTGELFF
TRBJ2-3 | TRBV28 | - | TRBD2 | TGTACCAGCAGCCCAGGGAGGGCGAGGGTTAACGAAAATACGCAGTATTTT | CTSSPGRARVNENTQYF
TRBJ2-5 | TRBV6-5 | - | - | TGTGCCAACAGTACCGACAGGTGGCTGACCCAATACTTC | CANSTDRWLTQYF
TRBJ1-1 | TRBV11-2 | - | - | TGTGCCAGCAGCTTATTACGGGCCGGCACTGAACCATTCTTT | CASSLLRAGTEPFF
TRBJ2-3 | TRBV4-3 | - | TRBD2 | TGCGCCAGCAGCCAAGGAGGTCTAGTGGGAGGGCCAACAGATACGCAATATTTT | CASSQGGLVGGPTDTQYF
TRBJ2-1 | TRBV4-2 | - | TRBD2 | TGTGCCAACAGACCAACCGGGACTAGCGTCAATGAGCAGTTCTTC | CANRPTGTSVNEQFF
TRBJ1-4 | TRBV11-2 | - | - | TGTGCCAACAGCTTGTTTCCGGGATCAGCTAATGAAAAACTGTTTTTT | CANSLFPGSANEKLFF
TRBJ2-3 | TRBV11-2 | few | - | TGTACCAGCAGCTTAGTACTGAGAAGCACAGATACGCAGTATTTT | CTSSLVLRSTDTQYF
TRBJ2-3 | TRBV6-5 | - | - | TGTGCCAGCAGCCCCGACTTTGCATATACGCAGTATTTT | CASSPDFAYTQYF
TRBJ2-2 | TRBV6-5 | - | - | TGTGCCGGCAGTCCACGGACAGAGTTCACCGGGGAGCTGTTTTTT | CAGSPRTEFTGELFF
TRBJ2-2 | TRBV6-2/TRBV6-3 | - | - | TGTGCTAGCAGTTACCTTACGCAAGCGAGCACCGGGGAGCAGTTTTTT | CASSYLTQASTGEQFF
TRBJ2-4 | TRBV11-1 | large | TRBD1 | TGTGCCAGCAGCTTAGCCGGGACAGGTTATGGCATTCAGTACTTC | CASSLAGTGYGIQYF
TRBJ2-1 | TRBV11-2 | many | - | TGTGCCAGCAGCTTAGGGGGGTTGAACAATGAGCAGTTCTTC | CASSLGGLNNEQFF
TRBJ2-5 | TRBV4-2 | once | TRBD2 | TGTGCCAGCTGTCAAGGAGGGAGGGACCAAGAGACCCAGTATTTC | CASCQGGRDQETQYF
TRBJ1-4 | TRBV11-2 | - | - | TGTGCCAGCAGTCCCTGGGGGGGAAAACTGCTTTTC | CASSPWGGKLLF
TRBJ2-5 | TRBV14 | few | - | TGTGCCAGTAGCCAAGACAGGTCTTCCCAAGAGACCCAGTGCTTC | CASSQDRSSQETQCF
TRBJ2-6 | TRBV28 | - | - | TGTGCCAGGAGTTTAAACAGGGTGAGCTCAGGGGCCAATGTCCTGACTTTC | CARSLNRVSSGANVLTF
TRBJ1-1 | TRBV11-2 | - | - | TGTGCCAACAGCTTAAAAAGAGGGAGATTAAATGAAGCTTTCTTC | CANSLKRGRLNEAFF
TRBJ2-2 | TRBV5-5 | - | - | TGTATCAGCAGCTGGACAGAGATCACAGGGGAGCTGTTTTTT | CISSWTEITGELFF
TRBJ2-6 | TRBV12-3/TRBV12-4 | - | - | TGTACCATCAGCTTAAAGGGGAGGGCAGGGGTCCGCTCTGGGGCCAACGTCCTGACTTTC | CTISLKGRAGVRSGANVLTF
TRBJ2-4 | TRBV11-1 | once | TRBD1 | TGTGTCAGCAGCTTGGCCGGGACAGATTATGGCATTCAGTACTTC | CVSSLAGTDYGIQYF